Below, one TCR beta chain is given with its context. The Seattle patients joined while their infection was active and were tracked longitudinally afterward. The germline gives CDR1 MNHNS, CDR2 SASEGT. Losses at the gene ends were 1 base for V and 0 bases for J; bases not matched to a gene: 11. The CDR3 extends over 18 amino acids. This entry is derived from a study of blood T cell repertoires in COVID-19. Looking at the study overall: From the United States, Italy and Spain came samples of acute and convalescent COVID-19. The analysed material was cDNA or gDNA that came from T cells, B-cell-depleted T cells, or PBMCs.

This table comes from immunoSEQ multiplex PCR, and its TCRdb copy is limited to in-frame clones, with some not included. Among 150,000 to 200,000 clones listed, about 87% were seen once. The chain is built from TRBV6-1 and TRBJ1-1; 7 nucleotides agree with TRBD1. The specimen sequenced was peripheral blood. This sequence originates from a woman aged 70-85 years with COVID-19, enrolled during active disease. CDR3 in amino acids: CASSEEGGTVSMNTEAFF. The DNA for the CDR3 is TGTGCCAGCAGTGAAGAAGGAGGGACAGTAAGCATGAACACTGAAGCTTTCTTT.